Listed here is a single T cell receptor (beta chain). Its antigen is not known. This specimen belongs to a study of cytomegalovirus exposure and HLA in healthy donors. The V gene's germline CDR1 is SGHVS and CDR2 FQNEAQ. The V end lost 2 bases, the J end lost 2 bases, and 13 bases lay between the germline ends. The CDR3 is 15 residues long. Clones were sequenced by immunoSEQ multiplex PCR, and TCRdb holds only the in-frame ones, with some missing. Here the sample spans some 110,000 clones, around nine tenths being singletons. Findings of the study overall: Cytomegalovirus-associated TCR beta chains were listed, numbering over 150.

Material: PBMCs. The chain links TRBV7-8 to TRBJ2-7; D is undetermined. This sequence originates from a man aged 18 to 35 in good health and CMV-seropositive. CDR3 nucleotides: TGTGCCAGCAGCTTAATGGCGGCTCAACCCTACGAGCAGTACTTC. Protein: CASSLMAAQPYEQYF.